This entry lists 6 T cell receptor beta chains sequenced from one sample in a study of blood T cell repertoires in COVID-19. The repertoire was sequenced with immunoSEQ multiplex PCR; TCRdb's copy has only in-frame clones and lacks some. The sample has about 500,000 clones; about 89% are singletons. The sequencing sample was made of peripheral blood. The receptors derive from a woman between 50 and 59 years old with COVID-19, enrolled during active disease.

This clone appeared a few times. The chain couples TRBV2 to TRBJ2-5; 7 bases align to TRBD2. Germline CDR1 and CDR2: SNHLY and FYNNEI. V was clipped by 9 bases and J by 4 bases; unmatched bases: 2. The CDR3 has 11 residues. Here the CDR3 DNA reads TGTGCCAGAGGACTAGGAGAGACCCAGTACTTC. Translated, it gives CARGLGETQYF.

This rearrangement joins TRBV19 to TRBJ1-4; D gene ambiguous. Deletions cut 7 bases from V and 8 bases from J, with 17 bases between. Germline loops: CDR1 LNHDA, CDR2 SQIVND (reference sequence). This CDR3 has 14 residues. In DNA form, the CDR3 reads TGTGCCAGTACCCCCGACCAGAGGCGGGAAAAACTGTTTTTT. As protein: CASTPDQRREKLFF.

The CDR3 spells CASRRTSGGTWGTGELFF. DNA of the CDR3: TGCGCCAGCAGGCGGACTAGCGGGGGGACGTGGGGCACCGGGGAGCTGTTTTTT. The chain is built from TRBV4-1 and TRBJ2-2, with 14 bases identical to TRBD2. V shed 6 bases and J 4 bases; nucleotides not matched to a gene: 10. From germline, CDR1 is MGHRA and CDR2 YSYEKL. CDR3 size: 18 residues.

Concerning this clone: One end of the junction fails to match germline, which may point to a read error. The V call is TRBV20-1, the J call TRBJ1-1, with 7 bases matching TRBD1. Looked up from germline, CDR1 is DFQATT and CDR2 is SNEGSKA (reference sequence). The CDR3 runs to 12 residues. Written as DNA, the CDR3 is TGCAGTGCTAGTCGTCGACAGGGCCTCATAACTTTT. Its translation is CSASRRQGLITF.

CDR3 nucleotides: TGCAGCGTCCTGGGCCAGGGGATGGGGTATGGCTACACCTTC. Translation gives CSVLGQGMGYGYTF. J is TRBJ1-2 and V is TRBV29-1, with TRBD1 as a possible D gene (6 bases). V lost 6 bases and J 5 bases, leaving 19 bases between the germline ends. Germline CDR1 is SQVTM and CDR2 is ANQGSEA. The CDR3 runs 14 residues.

This clone was found once. The CDR3 is CASSLDRGAADGYTF. The CDR3 region has the DNA TGTGCCAGCAGCTTAGACAGGGGGGCAGCAGATGGCTACACCTTC. This chain links TRBV7-9 with TRBJ1-2, with TRBD1 matching over 8 bases. The germline V gene has CDR1 SEHNR and CDR2 FQNEAQ (reference sequence). The CDR3 is made up of 15 amino acids. J was trimmed by 6 bases and V by 1 base; bases with no gene match: 7.